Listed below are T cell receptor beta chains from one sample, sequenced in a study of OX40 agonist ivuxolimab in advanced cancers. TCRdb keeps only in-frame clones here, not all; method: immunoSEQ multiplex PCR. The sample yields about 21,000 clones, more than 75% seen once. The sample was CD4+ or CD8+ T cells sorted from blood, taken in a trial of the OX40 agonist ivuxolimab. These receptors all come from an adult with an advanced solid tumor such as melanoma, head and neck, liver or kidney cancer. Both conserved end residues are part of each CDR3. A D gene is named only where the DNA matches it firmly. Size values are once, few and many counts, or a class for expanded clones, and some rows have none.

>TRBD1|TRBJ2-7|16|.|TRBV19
TGTGCCAGTAGTATAGAACTGACAGGGGCCTTCTACGAGCAGTACTTC
CASSIELTGAFYEQYF
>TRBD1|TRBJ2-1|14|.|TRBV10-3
TGTGCCGCCCTCCCGGGACAGGGCTACAATGAGCAGTTCTTC
CAALPGQGYNEQFF
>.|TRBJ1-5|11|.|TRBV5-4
TGTGCCAGCAGATTGGCACACTGGCAGCATTTT
CASRLAHWQHF
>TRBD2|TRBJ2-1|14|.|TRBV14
TGTGCCAGCAGCCAAGGGGGACTAGACAATGAGCAGTTCTTC
CASSQGGLDNEQFF
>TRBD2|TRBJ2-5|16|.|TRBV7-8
TGTGCCAGCAGCCCTGGACTAGCGGGAGTGGGGGAGACCCAGTACTTC
CASSPGLAGVGETQYF
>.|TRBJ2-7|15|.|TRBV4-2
TGTGCCAGCAGCCAAGATGTCAGGGCTTCACGGGAGCAGTACTTC
CASSQDVRASREQYF
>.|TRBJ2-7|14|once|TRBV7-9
TGTGCCAGCAGCTTAGTGCGGGAAACCTACGAGCAGTACTTC
CASSLVRETYEQYF
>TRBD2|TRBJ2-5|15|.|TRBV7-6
TGTGCCAGCAGTCGTATAGCGGGATATGATGAGACCCAGTACTTC
CASSRIAGYDETQYF
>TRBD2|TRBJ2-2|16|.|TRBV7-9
TGTGCCAGCAGCCAGGGTTCTAGCGGGAACACCGGGGAGCTGTTTTTT
CASSQGSSGNTGELFF
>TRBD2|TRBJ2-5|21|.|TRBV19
TGTGCCACTTCCAGGAGGTCGGGACTAGCGGGAGAGGGGCACCAGCGGGAGACCCAGTACTTC
CATSRRSGLAGEGHQRETQYF
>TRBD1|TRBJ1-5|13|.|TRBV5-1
TGCGCCAGCAGCAGGACAGGGGGGCCGCCCCAGCATTTT
CASSRTGGPPQHF
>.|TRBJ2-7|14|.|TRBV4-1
TGCGCCAGCAGCCAAGCAAAACGAGGGGACGAGCAGTACTTC
CASSQAKRGDEQYF
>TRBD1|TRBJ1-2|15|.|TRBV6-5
TGTGCCAGCAGTCCTGAGGGACAGGGAAACTATGGCTACACCTTC
CASSPEGQGNYGYTF
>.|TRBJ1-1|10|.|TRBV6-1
TGTGCCAGTTTAGACACTGAAGCTTTCTTT
CASLDTEAFF
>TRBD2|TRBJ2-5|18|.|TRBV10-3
TGTGCCATCAGTGGGAAGGGACTAGCGGGAGAGGTTAAGGAGACCCAGTACTTC
CAISGKGLAGEVKETQYF
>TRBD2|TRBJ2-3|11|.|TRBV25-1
TGTGCCAGCAGTGGGACTAGTCGGCAGTATTTT
CASSGTSRQYF
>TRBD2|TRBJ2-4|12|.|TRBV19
TGTGCCAGCAGTAGCGGGAGGTGGGTTCAGTACTTC
CASSSGRWVQYF
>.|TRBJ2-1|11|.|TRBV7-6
TGTGCCAGCACCTCCAGCAATGAGCAGTTCTTC
CASTSSNEQFF
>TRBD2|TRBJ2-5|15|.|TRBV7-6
TGTGCCAGCAGCTTCTTGGCGGGGGGGCAAGAGACCCAGTACTTC
CASSFLAGGQETQYF
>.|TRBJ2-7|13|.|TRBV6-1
TGTGCCAGCAGTGAACAACAGGGTTACGAGCAGTACTTC
CASSEQQGYEQYF
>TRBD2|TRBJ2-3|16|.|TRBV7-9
TGTGCCAGCAGCGAGGGACTAGCGGAAAACACAGATACGCAGTATTTT
CASSEGLAENTDTQYF
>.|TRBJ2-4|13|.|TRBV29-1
TGCAGCGTTGGTTTCGGGTATAAAAACATTCAGTACTTC
CSVGFGYKNIQYF
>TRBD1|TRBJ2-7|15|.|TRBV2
TGTGCCAGCAGCCGGACAGGGGTCCTTTCCTACGAGCAGTACTTC
CASSRTGVLSYEQYF
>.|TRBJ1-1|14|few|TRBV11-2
TGTGCCAGCTCCGTCGTGGAGGGAAGGACTGAAGCTTTCTTT
CASSVVEGRTEAFF
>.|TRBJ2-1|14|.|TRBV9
TGTGCCAGCAGCAGTAGAGACAGTTACAATGAGCAGTTCTTC
CASSSRDSYNEQFF
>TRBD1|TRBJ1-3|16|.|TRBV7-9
TGTGCCAGCAGCCCTCCGACAGGGGAAATGGAAAACACCATATATTTT
CASSPPTGEMENTIYF
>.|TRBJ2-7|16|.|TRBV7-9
TGTGCCAGCAGCTCGAAACAGGGCCGGGGGGACTACGAGCAGTACTTC
CASSSKQGRGDYEQYF
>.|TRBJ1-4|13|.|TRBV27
TGTGCCAGCTCATCCCACAGGGAAAAGTGGCTGTTTTTT
CASSSHREKWLFF
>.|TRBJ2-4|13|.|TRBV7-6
TGTGCCAGCAGCTTAGTGGGGGGAGACATTCAGTACTTC
CASSLVGGDIQYF
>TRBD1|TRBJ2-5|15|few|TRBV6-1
TGTGCCAGCAGTGAAGCGACAGGGGGCCAAGAGACCCAGTACTTC
CASSEATGGQETQYF
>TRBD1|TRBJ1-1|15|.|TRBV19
TGTGCCAGTAGCCCCCGACAGGGCGGGAACACTGAAGCTTTCTTT
CASSPRQGGNTEAFF
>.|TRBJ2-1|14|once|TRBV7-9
TGTGCCAGCAGCGATGGGGTCTCCTACAATGAGCAGTTCTTC
CASSDGVSYNEQFF
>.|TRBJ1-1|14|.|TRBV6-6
TGTGCCAGCACCCCCTTTGGGACTGACACTGAAGCTTTCTTT
CASTPFGTDTEAFF
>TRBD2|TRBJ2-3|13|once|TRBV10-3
TGTGCCGTGGCTAGCGGAGGCACAGATACGCAGTATTTT
CAVASGGTDTQYF
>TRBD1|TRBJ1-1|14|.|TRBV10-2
TGCGCCACCGAGGACAGGGGTCTAGGCACTGAAGCTTTCTTT
CATEDRGLGTEAFF
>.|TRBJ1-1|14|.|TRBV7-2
TGTGCCAGCAGCGCGGACAGTGGAAAGACTGAAGCTTTCTTT
CASSADSGKTEAFF
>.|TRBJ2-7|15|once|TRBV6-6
TGTGCCAGCAGTTACGTCGGTGACCTCTCCTACGAGCAGTACTTC
CASSYVGDLSYEQYF
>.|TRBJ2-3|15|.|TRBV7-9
TGTGCCAGCAGCCGCGTACAGGGAAGAATAGATACGCAGTATTTT
CASSRVQGRIDTQYF
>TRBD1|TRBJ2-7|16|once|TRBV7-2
TGTGCCAGCAGTTCCCCACCACGGGACAGGTATGACGAGCAGTACTTC
CASSSPPRDRYDEQYF
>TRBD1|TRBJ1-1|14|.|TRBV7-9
TGTGCCAGCAGCTGGGGCACAGGGGGACCAAAAGCTTTCTTT
CASSWGTGGPKAFF
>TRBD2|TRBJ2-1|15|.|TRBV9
TGTGCCAGCAGCGTAGTAGCGGGGGGGCTCAATGAGCAGTTCTTC
CASSVVAGGLNEQFF
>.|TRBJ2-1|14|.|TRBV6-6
TGTGCCAGCAGTTACTCTGAGAACCACAATGAGCAGTTCTTC
CASSYSENHNEQFF
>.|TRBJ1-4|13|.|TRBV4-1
TGCGCCAGCAGCCATCGCGGTGGGGAAAAACTGTTTTTT
CASSHRGGEKLFF
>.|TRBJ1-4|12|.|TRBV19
TGTGCCAGTACCATGAAGAATGAAAAACTGTTTTTT
CASTMKNEKLFF
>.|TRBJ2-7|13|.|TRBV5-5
TGTGCCAGCAGCTTAACGAGCTCCTACGAGCAGTACTTC
CASSLTSSYEQYF
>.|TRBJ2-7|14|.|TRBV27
TGTGCCAGCAGTTTACTAGGGCCTGGGTACGAGCAGTACTTC
CASSLLGPGYEQYF
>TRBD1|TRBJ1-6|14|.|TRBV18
TGTGCCAGCTCCACCGGGACAGGGCATTCACCCCTCCACTTT
CASSTGTGHSPLHF
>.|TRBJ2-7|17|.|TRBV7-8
TGTGCCAGCAGCACCCCTTCCCGGGAGCTTGCGCCCTACGAGCAGTACTTC
CASSTPSRELAPYEQYF
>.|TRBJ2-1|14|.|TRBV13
TGTGCCAGCAGCTCACCAGGCCTGGTCAATGAGCAGTTCTTC
CASSSPGLVNEQFF
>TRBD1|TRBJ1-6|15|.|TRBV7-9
TGTGCCAGCAGCTCGCCGGGACAGGTGTTTTCACCCCTCCACTTT
CASSSPGQVFSPLHF
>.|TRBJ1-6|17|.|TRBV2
TGTGCCAGCAGGCCCCCTCCTGACATTTCCCCCCGGTCACCCCTCCACTTT
CASRPPPDISPRSPLHF
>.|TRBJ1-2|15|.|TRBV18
TGTGCCAGCTCACCAAGCGGAGGAAGTAACTATGGCTACACCTTC
CASSPSGGSNYGYTF
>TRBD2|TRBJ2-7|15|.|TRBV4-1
TGCGCCAGCAGCCAACTGACTAGCGGGAGCTACGAGCAGTACTTC
CASSQLTSGSYEQYF
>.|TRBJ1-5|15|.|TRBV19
TGTGCCAGTAGTATCCTTGGACATGACGATCAGCCCCAGCATTTT
CASSILGHDDQPQHF
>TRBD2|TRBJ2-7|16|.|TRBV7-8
TGTGCCAGCAGCTTAGCCCTTAGCGGGTTATCCTACGAGCAGTACTTC
CASSLALSGLSYEQYF
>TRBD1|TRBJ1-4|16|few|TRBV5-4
TGTGCCAGCAGCTTTGGGACAGGGGAAGGGATTGAAAAACTGTTTTTT
CASSFGTGEGIEKLFF
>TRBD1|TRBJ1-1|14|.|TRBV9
TGTGCCAGCAGCTTAGGACAGGGGGCAGCTGAAGCTTTCTTT
CASSLGQGAAEAFF
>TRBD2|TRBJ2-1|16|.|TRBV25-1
TGTGCCAGCAGTGAATTAGGGGCTAGCGGGAGCAATGAGCAGTTCTTC
CASSELGASGSNEQFF